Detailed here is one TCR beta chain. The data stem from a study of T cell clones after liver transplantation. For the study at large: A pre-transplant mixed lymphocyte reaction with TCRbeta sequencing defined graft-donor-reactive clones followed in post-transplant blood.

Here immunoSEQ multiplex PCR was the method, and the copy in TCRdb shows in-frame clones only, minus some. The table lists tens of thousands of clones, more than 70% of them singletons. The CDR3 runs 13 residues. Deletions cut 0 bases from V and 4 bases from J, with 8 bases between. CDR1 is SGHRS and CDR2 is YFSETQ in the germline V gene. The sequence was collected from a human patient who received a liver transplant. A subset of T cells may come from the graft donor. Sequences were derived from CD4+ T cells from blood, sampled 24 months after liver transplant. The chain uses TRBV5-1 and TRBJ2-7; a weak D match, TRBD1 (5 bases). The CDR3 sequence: CASSLGQNYEQYF. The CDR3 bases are TGCGCCAGCAGCTTGGGACAGAATTACGAGCAGTACTTC.